In its sample, the clone carrying this T cell receptor (beta chain) was seen many times. TCRdb reprocessed the reads with MiXCR, giving one entry per CDR3 protein. The data show about 310,000 distinct CDR3 sequences, about a sixth seen once. The data belong to a study of T cell repertoires in cytomegalovirus infection. The sequencing input was PBMCs. This receptor was taken from a human donor in good health (CMV status not recorded). Some clones in this sample may be carry-over from other donors' samples.

In nucleotides, the CDR3 is TGTGCCAGCAGCTCCAGACTAGCGGGGGGGAAAGAGACCCAGTACTTC. Translation: CASSSRLAGGKETQYF. The chain links TRBV7-2 to TRBJ2-5; 14 bases are shared with TRBD2. Germline loops: CDR1 SGHTA, CDR2 FQGNSA. This CDR3 contains 16 residues. V shed 4 bases and J 3 bases; nucleotides not matched to a gene: 4.